Below are 3 T cell receptor beta chains sequenced from a single sample in a study of shared clonotypes between healthy human individuals. Naive CD8 cells lacked CD45RO, underwent positive selection for CCR7 and left out terminally differentiated effector memory CD45RA+ cells. Libraries were prepared by immunoSEQ multiplex PCR; TCRdb keeps only in-frame clonotypes and omits some of them. The table records fewer than 1 million clones, around 96% of them present only once. Source material: naive CD8+ T cells sorted from blood. These receptor sequences come from a man younger than 45 in good health.

V gene TRBV2 combines with J gene TRBJ2-1; D perhaps matches TRBD2 (6 bases). Germline CDR1 is SNHLY and CDR2 is FYNNEI. This CDR3 is 18 amino acids long. The germline V and J ends were trimmed by 10 bases and 0 bases, with 25 bases remaining between them. The CDR3 coding sequence is TGTGCCATCACTCGGGACTTGTTTACAAGTAACTCCTACAATGAGCAGTTCTTC. Translation: CAITRDLFTSNSYNEQFF. Together with reference TRBV2 and TRBJ2-1, the CDR3 gives the full variable domain: EPEVTQTPSHQVTQMGQEVILRCVPISNHLYFYWYRQILGQKVEFLVSFYNNEISEKSEIFDDQFSVERPDGSNFTLKIRSTKLEDSAMYFCAITRDLFTSNSYNEQFFGPGTRLTVL.

V gene TRBV18 combines with J gene TRBJ2-3; the match to TRBD2 covers 11 bases. The CDR3 length is 15 residues. CDR1 KGHSH and CDR2 LQKENI come from the germline V gene. With V trimmed by 2 bases and J by 5 bases, 3 bases remained unmatched. Written as DNA, the CDR3 is TGTGCCAGCTCACCAGGTCTAGCGGGAGGAGATACGCAGTATTTT. It translates to CASSPGLAGGDTQYF.

The chain recombines TRBV10-3 with TRBJ1-1; D gene unclear. Deletions cut 0 bases from V and 10 bases from J, with 12 bases between. Germline V gene data show CDR1 as ENHRY and CDR2 as SYGVKD. The length of the CDR3 is 13 residues. The CDR3 region has the DNA TGTGCCATCAGTGAGTCGTTAGGTTCTGGAGCTTTCTTT. Amino acid sequence: CAISESLGSGAFF.